This T cell receptor beta chain was captured by sequencing in a study of blood T cell repertoires in COVID-19. Study background: From the United States, Italy and Spain came samples of acute and convalescent COVID-19.

The CDR3 contains 15 residues. Germline loops: CDR1 SGHNT, CDR2 YYREEE (reference sequence). Trimming stripped 0 bases from V and 1 base from J, with 11 bases between. In the authors' methods: It was from reference gene primer amplification that nucleated cell counts were estimated. Clones were sequenced by immunoSEQ multiplex PCR, and TCRdb holds only the in-frame ones, with some missing. V and J calls and clone size are given by that table; D and trimming were obtained from the DNA. In the table there are about 160,000 clones, 80% to 90% of which are singletons. The sequenced sample was peripheral blood. This sequence was found in a middle-aged man who had recovered from COVID-19. The genes are TRBV5-4 and TRBJ2-7; perhaps TRBD2 as D (6 bases). The CDR3 nucleotides read TGTGCCAGCAGCTTGGGTGGGGCGGGATCCTACGAGCAGTACTTC. Translated: CASSLGGAGSYEQYF.